This T cell receptor (beta chain) comes out of a study of blood T cell repertoires in COVID-19. Produced via immunoSEQ multiplex PCR; TCRdb's table is partial and in-frame only. The table lists about 260,000 clones, around 90% of them singletons, with about 0.65% in the top ten. The CDR3 has 17 residues. V dropped 2 bases and J dropped 4; count of bases not matched to a gene: 12. Germline CDR1 and CDR2: MNHNS and SASEGT. The chain employs TRBV6-1 and TRBJ1-2; 8 bases are shared with TRBD1. The sequencing sample was made of peripheral blood. The clonotype comes from a human donor in a cohort sampled during active COVID-19. The CDR3 DNA is TGTGCCAGCAGTGAATTCTCCGCCGGACAGGGAGGCTATGGCTACACCTTC. This sequence encodes CASSEFSAGQGGYGYTF.